Presented here are 2 T cell receptor beta chains from one specimen sequenced in a study of T-cell memory formation after mild COVID-19. TCRdb fed the 5' RACE reads into MiXCR, producing one record per CDR3 protein. The sample carries about 190,000 distinct CDR3 sequences, around a fifth recorded once. Sequencing was performed on PBMCs or a T cell subset sorted from them (not recorded which). Source of these receptors: an adult woman who had mild COVID-19 (a few samples of this study predate the infection). Cell type and time point are not known.

The J gene is TRBJ1-2, the V gene TRBV12-3 or TRBV12-4; D possibly corresponds to TRBD1 (6 bases). V gave up 8 bases and J gave up 4 bases, with 14 bases separating them. The length of the CDR3 is 13 residues. The chain's CDR3 is CASLVGGAYGYTF. CDR3 bases: TGTGCCAGCCTGGTCGGGGGCGCCTATGGCTACACCTTC.

Here the CDR3 reads CASRPGLADYEQYF. The CDR3 region has the DNA TGTGCCAGCAGACCGGGACTAGCGGATTACGAGCAGTACTTC. This chain connects TRBV27 to TRBJ2-7; 11 nucleotides line up with TRBD2. This CDR3 has 14 residues. Germline V gene sequence: CDR1 MNHEY, CDR2 SMNVEV (reference sequence). Germline trimming cut 6 bases from V and 4 bases from J; bases unmatched to any gene: 5.